One T cell receptor beta chain is described in this entry. Its specificity is not known. The CDR3 is 15 residues long. Trimming removed 7 bases from V and 2 bases from J, with 15 bases in between. Germline assignment: CDR1 MGHDK and CDR2 SYGVNS. These data are taken from a study of Graves' ophthalmopathy and Graves' hyperthyroidism. The study, taken as a whole, reports: A majority of expanded thyroid clonotypes exceeding 0.001 frequency were likewise present in blood.

Enrollment excluded any patients with other autoimmune diseases, uncontrolled infections, pregnancy or lactation. Amplifying from RNA transcripts, the study obtained TCR beta CDR3 regions. The workflow started with a first-round RT-PCR run with HTBI primers and then moved on to a second-round multiplex PCR. TCRdb passed the multiplex PCR reads through MiXCR, listing each CDR3 protein once. The top ten hold around 47% of the sample, which has some 240,000 distinct CDR3 sequences, approximately 42% seen once. The chain is built from TRBV25-1 and TRBJ1-5; D not certain. This clonotype was obtained from an adult man with Graves' ophthalmopathy. Sequenced: peripheral blood. The CDR3 nucleotides read TGTGCCAGCACCTCGACGGGGATGGGCAATCAGCCCCAGCATTTT. It translates to CASTSTGMGNQPQHF. The variable domain in full, with the rest retrieved from reference TRBV25-1 and TRBJ1-5, is EADIYQTPRYLVIGTGKKITLECSQTMGHDKMYWYQQDPGMELHLIHYSYGVNSTEKGDLSSESTVSRIRTEHFPLTLESARPSHTSQYLCASTSTGMGNQPQHFGDGTRLSIL.